These 3 T cell receptor beta chains originate from one sample sequenced in a study of OX40 agonist ivuxolimab in advanced cancers. Sequencing used immunoSEQ multiplex PCR; TCRdb keeps in-frame clones, though not all of them. Among tens of thousands of clones listed, roughly four fifths were seen once. Sequences were derived from CD4+ or CD8+ T cells sorted from blood, sampled in a trial of the OX40 agonist ivuxolimab. All receptors come from an adult with an advanced solid tumor such as melanoma, head and neck, liver or kidney cancer.

The chain recombines TRBV5-8 with TRBJ1-1; D is perhaps TRBD1 (6 bases). Germline V CDR1 and CDR2: SGHTS, YDEGEE. The length of the CDR3 is 15 residues. With 0 bases removed from V and 6 bases from J, the gap between germline ends came to 15 bases. This CDR3 is CASSLAGGLNAEAFF. The DNA of the CDR3 is TGTGCCAGCAGCTTGGCCGGGGGCCTTAACGCTGAAGCTTTCTTT.

The chain joins TRBV9 to TRBJ1-2; D is unresolved. The CDR3 consists of 15 residues. V lost 0 bases to trimming and J lost 0 bases, with 9 bases between them. The germline V gene has CDR1 SGDLS and CDR2 YYNGEE. This CDR3 reads CASSVGWVANYGYTF. The CDR3 nucleotides are TGTGCCAGCAGCGTAGGATGGGTAGCTAACTATGGCTACACCTTC.

This clone was recorded a few times. J is TRBJ1-1 and V is TRBV28, with D perhaps matching TRBD1 (5 bases). V was cut by 2 bases and J by 1 base, with 11 bases left in between. This CDR3 spans 15 amino acids. Germline V gives CDR1 MDHEN, CDR2 SYDVKM. The CDR3, as DNA: TGTGCCAGCAGTTTAGGCGACAGCCAGAACACTGAAGCTTTCTTT. Its translation: CASSLGDSQNTEAFF.